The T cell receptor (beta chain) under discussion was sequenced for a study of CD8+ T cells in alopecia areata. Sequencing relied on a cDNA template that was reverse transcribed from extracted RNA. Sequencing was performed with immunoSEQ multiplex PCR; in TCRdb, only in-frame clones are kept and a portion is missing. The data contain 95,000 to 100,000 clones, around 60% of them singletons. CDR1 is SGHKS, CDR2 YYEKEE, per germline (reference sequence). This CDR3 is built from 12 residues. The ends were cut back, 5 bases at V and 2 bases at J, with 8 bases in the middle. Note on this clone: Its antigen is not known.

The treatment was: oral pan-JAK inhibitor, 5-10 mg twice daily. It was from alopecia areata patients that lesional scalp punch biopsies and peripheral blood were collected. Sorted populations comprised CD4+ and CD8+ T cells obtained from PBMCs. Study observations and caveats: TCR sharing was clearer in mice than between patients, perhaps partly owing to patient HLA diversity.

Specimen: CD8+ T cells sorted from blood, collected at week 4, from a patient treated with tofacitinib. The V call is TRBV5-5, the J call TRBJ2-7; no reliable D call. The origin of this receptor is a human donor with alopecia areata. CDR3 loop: CASSINTYEQYF. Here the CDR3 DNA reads TGTGCCAGCAGTATCAATACCTACGAGCAGTACTTC.